These 21 T cell receptor beta chains came from one sample sequenced in a study of cytomegalovirus exposure and HLA in healthy donors. Both 60 Vbeta primers and 13 Jbeta primers went into the PCR. Only in-frame clones appear in the TCRdb table, and some are missing; sequencing was by immunoSEQ multiplex PCR. The sample has 200,000 to 250,000 clones; 80% to 90% are singletons. The material sequenced was PBMCs. Receptor source: a woman aged 18-35 years in good health and CMV-seronegative.

CDR3 nucleotide sequence: TGTGCCAGCAGTCAAACAGCAGACTCCTACGAGCAGTACTTC. Translated: CASSQTADSYEQYF. The rearrangement uses TRBV27 and TRBJ2-7; D gene uncertain. The CDR3 is made up of 14 amino acids. Trimming took 5 bases from V and 0 from J, leaving 11 bases between them. CDR1 is MNHEY and CDR2 is SMNVEV in the germline V gene (reference sequence).

The V call is TRBV5-6, the J call TRBJ1-1; 7 nucleotides agree with TRBD1. V lost 4 bases and J lost 7; bases outside the gene matches: 7. The CDR3 spans 13 residues. CDR1 is SGHDT, CDR2 YYEEEE, per germline. CDR3 sequence reads: CASSPPGGSEAFF. Here the CDR3 DNA reads TGTGCCAGCAGCCCCCCAGGGGGTAGTGAAGCTTTCTTT.

The gene calls are TRBV5-6 and TRBJ2-7; D unclear. This CDR3 comprises 12 residues. V was trimmed by 4 bases and J by 5 bases, leaving 10 bases between them. Germline V gene lookup returns CDR1 SGHDT and CDR2 YYEEEE. The CDR3 DNA is TGTGCCAGCAGCCAGACTCGACACGAGCAGTACTTC. It yields the protein CASSQTRHEQYF.

The gene calls are TRBV2 and TRBJ1-1; the D gene is possibly TRBD1 (5 bases). CDR3 length: 12 residues. V shed 0 bases and J shed 7 bases, with 6 bases lying between them. In germline, CDR1 is SNHLY, CDR2 FYNNEI. CDR3 residues: CASSEAGGEAFF. The CDR3 DNA is TGTGCCAGCAGTGAAGCGGGGGGTGAAGCTTTCTTT.

This rearrangement joins TRBV25-1 to TRBJ1-1; maybe TRBD1 (5 bases). This CDR3 has 13 residues. Trimming took off 2 bases at V and 1 base at J, with 5 bases between the two ends. The germline V gene has CDR1 MGHDK and CDR2 SYGVNS. The CDR3 here is CASSEQGNTEAFF. CDR3 DNA sequence: TGTGCCAGCAGTGAACAGGGGAACACTGAAGCTTTCTTT.

Only one count was recorded for this clone. The chain has TRBV27 and TRBJ1-3, with unresolved D. With 4 bases removed from V and 4 bases from J, the gap between germline ends came to 17 bases. This CDR3 has 16 residues. Germline loops: CDR1 MNHEY, CDR2 SMNVEV (reference sequence). The CDR3 nucleotides read TGTGCCAGCAGTTCGGTTCGGGAGCTAATCGGAAACACCATATATTTT. It is translated as CASSSVRELIGNTIYF.

The chain links TRBV25-1 to TRBJ2-3; unclear D gene. V was pared by 2 bases and J by 0 bases, with 6 bases between. The germline V gene has CDR1 MGHDK and CDR2 SYGVNS. CDR3 length: 14 amino acids. The CDR3 loop is CASSEVQSTDTQYF. The CDR3, as DNA: TGTGCCAGCAGTGAAGTTCAGAGCACAGATACGCAGTATTTT.

The rearrangement joins TRBV13 to TRBJ2-7, with 9 bases identical to TRBD2. Per the germline V gene, CDR1 is PRHDT and CDR2 is FYEKMQ (reference sequence). Trimming at V came to 0 bases and at J to 2 bases, leaving 5 bases not matched to a gene. The CDR3 extends over 16 amino acids. In DNA, the CDR3 is TGTGCCAGCAGCTTAGGTAGCGGGGGCCTCCCCTACGAGCAGTACTTC. Its protein is CASSLGSGGLPYEQYF.

This rearrangement joins TRBV19 to TRBJ2-3; D possibly corresponds to TRBD2 (6 bases). V shed 5 bases and J shed 0 bases, with 12 bases lying between them. CDR1 is LNHDA, CDR2 SQIVND, per germline (reference sequence). This CDR3 comprises 15 residues. Written as DNA, the CDR3 is TGTGCCAGTAGTGGGACTCCATACAGCACAGATACGCAGTATTTT. This encodes CASSGTPYSTDTQYF.

The CDR3 sequence: CAGGTGVYGYTF. CDR3 nucleotide sequence: TGTGCCGGGGGGACAGGGGTCTATGGCTACACCTTC. This chain uses TRBV7-2 with TRBJ1-2; 10 bases fit TRBD1. This CDR3 contains 12 residues. Germline V gene data show CDR1 as SGHTA and CDR2 as FQGNSA. With 11 bases clipped from V and 4 bases from J, the junction kept 4 bases outside the gene matches.

The chain joins TRBV11-3 to TRBJ1-2; tentative D call: TRBD1 (5 bases). V dropped 5 bases and J dropped 7 bases, with 11 bases sitting between them. This CDR3 comprises 12 residues. Germline lookup yields CDR1 SGHNT and CDR2 YENEEA. CDR3 sequence (DNA): TGTGCCAGCAGCCTTACCCAGGGTGGCTACACCTTC. It is translated as CASSLTQGGYTF.

The chain has TRBV5-1 and TRBJ2-5; D is perhaps TRBD1 (6 bases). Per the germline V gene, CDR1 is SGHRS and CDR2 is YFSETQ. CDR3 length equals 13 residues. V lost 4 bases, J lost 3 bases, and 10 bases lay in between. The chain's CDR3 is CASSVGGKETQYF. The DNA for the CDR3 is TGCGCCAGCAGCGTAGGGGGTAAAGAGACCCAGTACTTC.

The chain links TRBV5-4 to TRBJ1-2; weak D call: TRBD1 (5 bases). Trimming stripped 4 bases from V and 4 bases from J, with 20 bases between. Germline assignment: CDR1 SGHNT and CDR2 YYREEE (reference sequence). This CDR3 spans 16 amino acids. The CDR3 DNA reads TGTGCCAGCAGCCCGGTCACTACGACAGTGAGCTATGGCTACACCTTC. Its translation is CASSPVTTTVSYGYTF.

The genes are TRBV30 and TRBJ2-7; 7 bases fit TRBD2. CDR3 length: 15 amino acids. Per germline, CDR1 GTSNPN and CDR2 SVGIG (reference sequence). V was clipped by 3 bases and J by 4 bases; unmatched bases: 12. CDR3 DNA sequence: TGTGCCTGGAGGGGCGGGCTAGCGGAGACATACGAGCAGTACTTC. This translates into CAWRGGLAETYEQYF.

The chain joins TRBV5-1 to TRBJ2-1; 10 bases map to TRBD2. This CDR3 is 15 amino acids long. Germline-derived CDR1 and CDR2 are SGHRS and YFSETQ. V was pared by 4 bases and J by 5 bases, with 6 bases of the junction left unmatched. The CDR3 reads CASSNRAGGNNEQFF. Written as DNA, the CDR3 is TGCGCCAGCAGCAACAGAGCGGGGGGGAACAATGAGCAGTTCTTC.

This chain joins TRBV18 and TRBJ1-6; the D gene is possibly TRBD1 (5 bases). Deletions cut 5 bases from V and 3 bases from J, with 11 bases between. The CDR3 has 15 amino acids. Germline-derived CDR1 and CDR2 are KGHSH and LQKENI. CDR3 coding DNA: TGTGCCAGCTCATTCGTGACAGACTATAATTCACCCCTCCACTTT. It yields the protein CASSFVTDYNSPLHF.

This clone was observed a handful of times. The chain is built from TRBV7-9 and TRBJ1-3, with TRBD1 as a possible D gene (5 bases). Germline V gene data show CDR1 as SEHNR and CDR2 as FQNEAQ (reference sequence). The CDR3 runs to 12 residues. CDR3 nucleotides: TGTGCAAAAGGGGACTCTGGAAACACCATATATTTT. Protein product: CAKGDSGNTIYF.

J is TRBJ1-2 and V is TRBV30; D not resolved. V was clipped by 1 base and J by 8 bases, with 17 bases between them. There are 14 residues in the CDR3. CDR1 and CDR2 from the germline V gene are GTSNPN and SVGIG (reference sequence). The CDR3: CAWSEENSLQGYTF. The CDR3 nucleotides read TGTGCCTGGAGTGAAGAGAACAGCCTGCAGGGCTACACCTTC.

V usage is TRBV6-5 and J usage is TRBJ2-1; D unclear. This CDR3 has 12 residues. V gave up 6 bases and J gave up 8 bases, with 11 bases separating them. Germline-derived CDR1 and CDR2 are MNHEY and SVGAGI. The CDR3 DNA reads as TGTGCCAGCAGCTCCCTTATTGATGAGCAGTTCTTC. Amino acids: CASSSLIDEQFF.

The rearrangement links TRBV4-3 to TRBJ1-4; weak D call: TRBD1 (5 bases). This CDR3 contains 18 residues. The germline V gene has CDR1 LGHNA and CDR2 YSLEER. The V gene lost 0 bases and the J gene lost 7 bases, with 21 bases spanning the gap. As DNA, the CDR3 is TGCGCCAGCAGCCAAGATTTAGGGGCCGTTATGTCGGGTGAAAAACTGTTTTTT. The encoded protein is CASSQDLGAVMSGEKLFF.

Details on this clone: The junction differs from germline at one of its ends, possibly a read error. The chain combines TRBV4-3 with TRBJ1-1; 10 bases line up with TRBD1. This CDR3 is 15 amino acids long. Per germline, CDR1 LGHNA and CDR2 YSLEER. CDR3 protein: CASSQERQGAVGAFF. DNA of the CDR3: TGCGCCAGCAGTCAAGAAAGACAGGGGGCTGTCGGAGCTTTCTTT.